The 27 T cell receptor beta chains below were found in one sample sequenced in a study of CD4 T cells in relation to SARS-CoV-2 and coronaviruses. No antigen is known for these receptors. Only in-frame clones appear in the TCRdb table, and some are missing; sequencing was by immunoSEQ multiplex PCR. The table records 15,000 to 20,000 clones, about 70% of them present only once. The unexposed donors gave CD4+ T cells in 2011-2018, prior to COVID-19. After ten to eleven days of culture, CD4+ T cells were isolated. The material sequenced was CD4+ T cells from PBMCs, cultured in vitro. These TCRs come from a human donor in good health.

The V gene is TRBV3-1 (or the pseudogene TRBV3-2), the J gene TRBJ2-1; 8 bases line up with TRBD2. Germline trimming cut 1 base from V and 7 bases from J; bases unmatched to any gene: 3. The germline gives CDR1 LGHDT, CDR2 YNNKEL (reference sequence). CDR3 size: 14 residues. The CDR3 here is CASSQGTSRNEQFF. CDR3 sequence (DNA): TGTGCCAGCAGCCAAGGGACTAGCAGGAATGAGCAGTTCTTC.

This clone appeared once. The J gene is TRBJ1-4, the V gene TRBV5-1; D possibly corresponds to TRBD1 (6 bases). This CDR3 has 14 residues. The V end lost 3 bases, the J end lost 2 bases, and 8 bases lay between the germline ends. Germline lookup yields CDR1 SGHRS and CDR2 YFSETQ. Here the CDR3 DNA reads TGCGCCAGCAGCTACCAGGGGACTAATGAAAAACTGTTTTTT. Its protein is CASSYQGTNEKLFF.

V and J are TRBV27 and TRBJ2-2; D is ambiguous. V lost 10 bases and J 7 bases, leaving 22 bases between the germline ends. CDR3 size: 15 residues. The germline CDR1 and CDR2 sequences are MNHEY and SMNVEV (reference sequence). The CDR3 loop reads CATYQDRVKGGELFF. The CDR3 nucleotides are TGTGCCACCTATCAGGACCGAGTTAAGGGCGGGGAGCTGTTTTTT.

The gene calls are TRBV6-2 or TRBV6-3 and TRBJ2-1; 9 nucleotides match TRBD2. The CDR3 is 17 amino acids. Trimming removed 2 bases from V and 7 bases from J; junction bases left unmatched: 12. Germline V gene sequence: CDR1 MNHEY, CDR2 SVGEGT. CDR3 coding DNA: TGTGCCAGCAGTTACCCGGCTAGCGGGACGGTTGCAAATGAGCAGTTCTTC. Amino acids: CASSYPASGTVANEQFF.

This rearrangement joins TRBV6-1 to TRBJ1-5; TRBD1 agrees at 8 bases. CDR1 and CDR2 (germline): MNHNS, SASEGT. Trimming cost V 0 bases and J 2 bases; bases outside gene matches: 15. The CDR3 consists of 20 residues. The DNA of the CDR3 is TGTGCCAGCAGTGAAGCGCTTCGTGACAGGGGTTTCGAGGGCAATCAGCCCCAGCATTTT. Translated, it gives CASSEALRDRGFEGNQPQHF.

The chain employs TRBV6-5 and TRBJ1-2; D perhaps matches TRBD1 (6 bases). The CDR3 extends over 14 amino acids. The V end was cut by 2 bases, the J end by 7 bases, with 14 bases between. Germline CDR1 MNHEY, CDR2 SVGAGI. The CDR3 is CASSYTGTRGGYTF. CDR3 nucleotide sequence: TGTGCCAGCAGTTACACCGGGACACGGGGTGGCTACACCTTC.

The rearrangement links TRBV7-9 to TRBJ1-4, with 10 positions matching TRBD1. Trimming at V came to 4 bases and at J to 5 bases, leaving 4 bases not matched to a gene. Germline V lookup: CDR1 SEHNR, CDR2 FQNEAQ (reference sequence). The CDR3 spans 15 residues. The CDR3 reads CASSSGDRGNEKLFF. The CDR3 bases are TGTGCCAGCAGCTCAGGGGACAGGGGAAATGAAAAACTGTTTTTT.

The V and J genes are TRBV3-1 (or the pseudogene TRBV3-2) and TRBJ2-7; maybe TRBD1 (5 bases). This CDR3 is 14 amino acids long. The V gene's germline CDR1 is LGHDT and CDR2 YNNKEL (reference sequence). With 0 bases removed from V and 6 bases from J, the gap between germline ends came to 12 bases. The CDR3 sequence: CASSQDDLGLEQYF. CDR3 sequence (DNA): TGTGCCAGCAGCCAAGATGATCTGGGGCTCGAGCAGTACTTC.

The rearrangement uses TRBV10-3 and TRBJ1-4; possibly TRBD1 for D (6 bases). The CDR3 length is 14 residues. The germline CDR1 and CDR2 sequences are ENHRY and SYGVKD. Trimming cost V 4 bases and J 6 bases, with 12 bases left between them. The CDR3 DNA is TGTGCCATCAGTGCTTCAGGGGCGGATGAAAAACTGTTTTTT. Protein sequence: CAISASGADEKLFF.

This clone was seen just once. The chain links TRBV9 to TRBJ2-1; 9 positions match TRBD1. The CDR3 has 16 amino acids. Trimming cost V 4 bases and J 7 bases; bases outside gene matches: 12. The V gene's germline CDR1 is SGDLS and CDR2 YYNGEE. The CDR3 DNA sequence: TGTGCCAGCAGCTCCAGCCACGGGACAGGGCTTAATGAGCAGTTCTTC. This translates into CASSSSHGTGLNEQFF.

This clone was detected only once. J is TRBJ1-1 and V is TRBV19, with TRBD1 identical over 10 bases. The V segment lost 2 bases and the J segment 7 bases; nucleotides outside the gene matches: 10. The germline gives CDR1 LNHDA, CDR2 SQIVND (reference sequence). The CDR3 runs to 16 residues. CDR3 coding DNA: TGTGCCAGTAGTATAAGCCTCCCCGGGACAGGGGTTGAAGCTTTCTTT. It codes for CASSISLPGTGVEAFF.

The chain couples TRBV2 to TRBJ2-7; TRBD2 aligns across 9 bases. The trim removed 6 bases at V and 5 bases at J, leaving 11 bases unmatched. The CDR3 is made up of 15 amino acids. CDR1 SNHLY and CDR2 FYNNEI come from the germline V gene. CDR3 in amino acids: CASSKGASGNNEQYF. The DNA for the CDR3 is TGTGCCAGCAGCAAGGGGGCTAGCGGGAACAACGAGCAGTACTTC. Full variable domain (remainder filled in from reference TRBV2 and TRBJ2-7): EPEVTQTPSHQVTQMGQEVILRCVPISNHLYFYWYRQILGQKVEFLVSFYNNEISEKSEIFDDQFSVERPDGSNFTLKIRSTKLEDSAMYFCASSKGASGNNEQYFGPGTRLTVT.

This chain uses TRBV29-1 with TRBJ2-1; 11 bases agree with TRBD2. Germline loops: CDR1 SQVTM, CDR2 ANQGSEA. The V segment lost 7 bases and the J segment 9 bases; nucleotides outside the gene matches: 11. This CDR3 spans 14 amino acids. Here the CDR3 reads CSATNRLAGSEQFF. For the CDR3, the DNA is TGCAGCGCTACGAATCGACTAGCGGGGAGTGAGCAGTTCTTC.

This chain uses TRBV11-1 with TRBJ2-3, with 14 positions matching TRBD2. After removal of 5 bases from V and 3 bases from J, the junction contained 4 bases not matched to a gene. The germline V gene has CDR1 SGHAT and CDR2 FQDESV (reference sequence). This CDR3 is built from 16 residues. The CDR3 loop is CASSLGTSGSTDTQYF. In DNA form, the CDR3 reads TGTGCCAGCAGCCTCGGGACTAGCGGGAGTACAGATACGCAGTATTTT.

The V call is TRBV5-1, the J call TRBJ2-5, with 7 bases matching TRBD1. The CDR3 loop spans 16 amino acids. Germline CDR1 and CDR2: SGHRS and YFSETQ. J lost 1 base, V lost 3 bases, and 9 bases had no gene match. CDR3 amino acids: CASSSGDRAPQETQYF. The CDR3 DNA reads as TGCGCCAGCAGCTCGGGTGACAGGGCGCCCCAAGAGACCCAGTACTTC.

The rearrangement joins TRBV27 to TRBJ2-1, with 9 bases lining up with TRBD2. This CDR3 contains 15 residues. The V segment lost 2 bases and the J segment 10 bases; nucleotides outside the gene matches: 9. Per the germline V gene, CDR1 is MNHEY and CDR2 is SMNVEV (reference sequence). CDR3 bases: TGTGCCAGCAGTTTAAGCGGGACTAGCATACAGGAGCAGTTCTTC. Translation: CASSLSGTSIQEQFF.

V and J are TRBV24-1 and TRBJ2-7, with D possibly matching TRBD1 (5 bases). V lost 1 base and J lost 6, with 9 bases in between. The CDR3 has 13 amino acids. Germline V lookup: CDR1 KGHDR, CDR2 SFDVKD. CDR3 sequence reads: CATSDLWGFEQYF. CDR3 bases: TGTGCCACCAGTGATTTATGGGGCTTCGAGCAGTACTTC.

The chain is built from TRBV18 and TRBJ1-4, with D hard to call. The germline V gene has CDR1 KGHSH and CDR2 LQKENI. Trimming took 6 bases from V and 0 from J, leaving 14 bases between them. The CDR3 is made up of 16 amino acids. CDR3 region: CASSRVETATNEKLFF. CDR3 bases: TGTGCCAGCTCGCGCGTAGAAACTGCAACTAATGAAAAACTGTTTTTT.

The V gene is TRBV10-3, the J gene TRBJ1-4, with unresolved D. The CDR3 consists of 12 residues. V lost 1 base and J lost 6, with 3 bases in between. Germline CDR1 and CDR2: ENHRY and SYGVKD. The CDR3 reads CAISELHEKLFF. As DNA, the CDR3 is TGTGCCATCAGTGAGTTACATGAAAAACTGTTTTTT.

This CDR3 is CASRSGREGRDEQFF. Here the CDR3 DNA reads TGTGCCAGCAGGTCGGGGCGGGAGGGCCGGGATGAGCAGTTCTTC. This rearrangement joins TRBV21-1 to TRBJ2-1; the DNA was not compared with TRBD2, the D call given in the table. TRBV21-1 is noted as a pseudogene. This CDR3 region has 15 residues.

The J gene is TRBJ2-3, the V gene TRBV5-8; the match to TRBD2 covers 7 bases. J gave up 4 bases and V 4 bases, and 9 bases lay outside the gene matches. The CDR3 sequence is 15 residues long. CDR1 is SGHTS and CDR2 is YDEGEE in the germline V gene. The CDR3 reads CASSGRVSAADTQYF. Here the CDR3 DNA reads TGTGCCAGCAGCGGGAGGGTCTCTGCGGCAGATACGCAGTATTTT.

This clone has a handful of counts. This rearrangement joins TRBV19 to TRBJ1-5; D might be TRBD1 (5 bases). The CDR3 has 14 residues. The V end lost 9 bases, the J end lost 4 bases, and 16 bases lay between the germline ends. Per the germline V gene, CDR1 is LNHDA and CDR2 is SQIVND (reference sequence). CDR3 protein: CASHRDQPNQPQHF. CDR3 bases: TGTGCCAGCCACCGGGACCAACCTAATCAGCCCCAGCATTTT.

J is TRBJ1-2 and V is TRBV5-1; D unresolved. The germline V gene has CDR1 SGHRS and CDR2 YFSETQ. CDR3 length equals 15 residues. Trimming removed 4 bases at V and 1 base at J, with 14 bases between. The CDR3 nucleotides are TGCGCCAGCAGCCCGGGCGACGGAGGTAACTATGGCTACACCTTC. Translating it yields CASSPGDGGNYGYTF.

The chain joins TRBV27 to TRBJ1-1; no definite D call. Germline values: CDR1 MNHEY, CDR2 SMNVEV (reference sequence). V lost 3 bases, J lost 7 bases, and 6 bases lay in between. The CDR3 is 11 amino acids. DNA for the CDR3: TGTGCCAGCAGTTTTGGTCGTGAAGCTTTCTTT. Translation: CASSFGREAFF.

In this sample, this clone turned up a few times. V usage is TRBV15 and J usage is TRBJ2-7; 7 bases fit TRBD1. Germline CDR1 LNHNV, CDR2 YYDKDF (reference sequence). Trimming removed 5 bases from V and 9 bases from J; junction bases left unmatched: 13. The CDR3 consists of 14 residues. In DNA form, the CDR3 reads TGTGCCACCAGCTATAACCCCCGGGACAGCATGCAGTACTTC. This translates into CATSYNPRDSMQYF.

The CDR3 here is CASSLRGGLTGELFF. Written as DNA, the CDR3 is TGTGCCAGCAGCCTTCGGGGCGGCTTGACCGGGGAGCTGTTTTTT. The chain joins TRBV7-3 to TRBJ2-2, with D perhaps being TRBD1 or TRBD2 (5 bases each). Trimming took off 5 bases at V and 5 bases at J, with 15 bases between the two ends. The CDR3 totals 15 residues. The V gene's germline CDR1 is SGHTA and CDR2 FQGTGA.

The chain employs TRBV6-6 and TRBJ2-7; 7 bases fit TRBD1. The CDR3 sequence is 17 residues long. Losses at the gene ends were 5 bases for V and 6 bases for J; bases not matched to a gene: 19. CDR1 is MNHNY and CDR2 is SVGAGI in the germline V gene (reference sequence). The CDR3 DNA reads as TGTGCCAGCAGTCCCGACAGGGTCAGGGGCGCACGGACCGAGCAGTACTTC. It yields the protein CASSPDRVRGARTEQYF.